This T cell receptor (beta chain) derives from a study of molecular identifiers for immune sequencing clone quantification. Naive CD8 T cells underwent sorting with the CD8+CD4-CCR7+CD45RA+ definition. The CDR3 is 15 residues long. Germline trimming cut 1 base from V and 3 bases from J; bases unmatched to any gene: 6. CDR1 and CDR2 from the germline V gene are DFQATT and SNEGSKA (reference sequence). One entry per CDR3 protein, called by TCRdb with MiXCR from the PCR reads. The data contain around 480,000 distinct CDR3 sequences, approximately 25% of them singletons. The chain links TRBV20-1 to TRBJ1-5, with 7 bases aligning to TRBD1. Sequencing was done on a sample of naive CD8+ T cells from blood, with Jurkat cell RNA spiked in. Subset given: FACS-sorted CD8+CD4-CCR7+CD45RA+ naive T cells. The TCR was taken from a human donor in good health. Some libraries in this study had Jurkat cell RNA spiked in. Written as DNA, the CDR3 is TGCAGTGCTAGAGTGGAGGGGGCGGACAATCAGCCCCAGCATTTT. Amino acids: CSARVEGADNQPQHF.